Sequencing of this TCR beta chain was carried out in a study of control samples from healthy donors and cancer patients. V lost 1 base and J 6 bases, leaving 1 base between the germline ends. CDR1 and CDR2 from the germline V gene are SGHAT and FQNNGV. The CDR3 extends over 11 amino acids. Generated by immunoSEQ multiplex PCR, the TCRdb table keeps only in-frame clones and is missing some. Of 110,000 to 150,000 clones in the sample, 94% are singletons; the top ten hold over 10%. Sequenced material: blood. V and J are TRBV11-2 and TRBJ2-1; no reliable D call. This TCR derives from a man aged 40-50 years in good health. CDR3 protein: CASSLANEQFF. DNA for the CDR3: TGTGCCAGCAGCTTAGCCAATGAGCAGTTCTTC. The variable domain in full, with the rest retrieved from reference TRBV11-2 and TRBJ2-1, is EAGVAQSPRYKIIEKRQSVAFWCNPISGHATLYWYQQILGQGPKLLIQFQNNGVVDDSQLPKDRFSAERLKGVDSTLKIQPAKLEDSAVYLCASSLANEQFFGPGTRLTVL.